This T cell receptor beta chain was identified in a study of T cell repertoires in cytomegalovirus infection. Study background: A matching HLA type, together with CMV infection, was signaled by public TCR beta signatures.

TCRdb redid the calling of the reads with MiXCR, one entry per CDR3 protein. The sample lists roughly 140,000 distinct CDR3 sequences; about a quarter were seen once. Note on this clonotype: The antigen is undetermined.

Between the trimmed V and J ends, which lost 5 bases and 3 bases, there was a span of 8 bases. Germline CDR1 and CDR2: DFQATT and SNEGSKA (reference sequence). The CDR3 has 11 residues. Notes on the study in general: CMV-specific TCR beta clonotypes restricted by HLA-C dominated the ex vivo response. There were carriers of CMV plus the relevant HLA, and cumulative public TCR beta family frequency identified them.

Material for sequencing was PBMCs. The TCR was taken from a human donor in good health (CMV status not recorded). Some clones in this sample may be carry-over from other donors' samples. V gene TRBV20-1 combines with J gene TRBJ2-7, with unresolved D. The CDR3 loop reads CSAGDIYEQYF. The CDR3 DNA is TGCAGTGCTGGGGATATCTACGAGCAGTACTTC.